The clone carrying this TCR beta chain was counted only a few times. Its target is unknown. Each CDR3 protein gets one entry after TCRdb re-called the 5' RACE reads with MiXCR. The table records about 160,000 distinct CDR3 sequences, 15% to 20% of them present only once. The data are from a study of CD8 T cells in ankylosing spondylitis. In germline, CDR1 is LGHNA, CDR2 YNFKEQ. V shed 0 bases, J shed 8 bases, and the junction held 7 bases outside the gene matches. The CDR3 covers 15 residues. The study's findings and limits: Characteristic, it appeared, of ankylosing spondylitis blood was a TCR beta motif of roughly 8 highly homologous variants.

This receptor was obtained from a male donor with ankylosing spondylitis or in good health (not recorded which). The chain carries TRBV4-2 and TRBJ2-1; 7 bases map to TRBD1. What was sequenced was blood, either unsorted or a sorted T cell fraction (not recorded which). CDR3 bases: TGTGCCAGCAGCCAAGAGAGGGGACAGTTGTATGAGCAGTTCTTC. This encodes CASSQERGQLYEQFF.